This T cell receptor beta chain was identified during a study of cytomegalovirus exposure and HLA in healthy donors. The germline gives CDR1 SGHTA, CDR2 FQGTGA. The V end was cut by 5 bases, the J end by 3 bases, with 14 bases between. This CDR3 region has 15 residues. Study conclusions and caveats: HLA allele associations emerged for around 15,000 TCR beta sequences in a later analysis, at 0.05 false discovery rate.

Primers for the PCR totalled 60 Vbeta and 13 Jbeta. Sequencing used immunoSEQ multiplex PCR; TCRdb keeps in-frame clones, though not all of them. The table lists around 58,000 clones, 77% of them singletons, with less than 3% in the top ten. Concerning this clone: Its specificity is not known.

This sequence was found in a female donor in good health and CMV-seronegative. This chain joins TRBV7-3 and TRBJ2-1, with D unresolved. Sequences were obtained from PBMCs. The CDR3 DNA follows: TGTGCCAGCAGCCAAAGCGCGAACCTCTACAATGAGCAGTTCTTC. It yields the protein CASSQSANLYNEQFF.